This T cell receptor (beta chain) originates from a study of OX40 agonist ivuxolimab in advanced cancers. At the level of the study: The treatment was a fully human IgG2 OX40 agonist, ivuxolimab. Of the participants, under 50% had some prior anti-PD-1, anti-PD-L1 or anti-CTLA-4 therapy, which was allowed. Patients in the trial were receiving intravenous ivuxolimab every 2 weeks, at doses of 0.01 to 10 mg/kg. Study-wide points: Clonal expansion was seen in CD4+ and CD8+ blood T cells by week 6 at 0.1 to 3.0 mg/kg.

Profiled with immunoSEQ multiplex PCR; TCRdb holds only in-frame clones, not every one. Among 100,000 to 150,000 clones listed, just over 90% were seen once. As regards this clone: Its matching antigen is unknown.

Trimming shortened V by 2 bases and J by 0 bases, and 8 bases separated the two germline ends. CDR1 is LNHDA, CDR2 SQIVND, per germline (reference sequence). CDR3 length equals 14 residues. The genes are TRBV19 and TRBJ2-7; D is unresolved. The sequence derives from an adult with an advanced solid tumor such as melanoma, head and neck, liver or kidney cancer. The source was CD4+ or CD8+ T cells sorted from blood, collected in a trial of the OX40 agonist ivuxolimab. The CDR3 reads CASSIQPGSYEQYF. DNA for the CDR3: TGTGCCAGTAGTATACAGCCCGGCTCCTACGAGCAGTACTTC.